The entry below describes one T cell receptor (beta chain). Its target is unknown. The treatment here: approximately nine-day PBMC culture with coronavirus spike peptide pools or control peptides (ViraFEST assay). For ViraFEST, peptide pools expanded antigen-specific T cells, after which the TCRs were sequenced. Sequencing of DNA taken from cultured CD4+ T cells relied on the Oncomine TCR Beta short-read assay. TCRdb passed the PCR reads through MiXCR, listing each CDR3 protein once. The sample holds about 11,000 distinct CDR3 sequences, 35% to 50% seen once. The data were taken from a study of vaccination and CD4 T cells after COVID-19. The wider study: Each individual in the study obtained two doses of BNT162b2 or mRNA-1273 vaccine. Cells were stimulated with overlapping spike peptides from SARS-CoV-2, HCoV-NL63, HCoV-OC43 and HCoV-229E. Researchers treated control cultures with a CEFX pool, an HIV-1 Nef pool, or no peptide.

The germline V and J ends were trimmed by 7 bases and 5 bases, with 17 bases remaining between them. This CDR3 spans 14 amino acids. CDR1 SNHLY and CDR2 FYNNEI come from the germline V gene. The specimen comprised cultured CD4+ T cells from blood, sampled after SARS-CoV-2 vaccination. The sequence was collected from a human donor with COVID-19. The rearrangement joins TRBV2 to TRBJ1-1; possibly TRBD1 for D (5 bases). CDR3 bases: TGTGCCAGCATCCTAGGACATTGGCCGACTGAAGCTTTCTTT. The encoded protein is CASILGHWPTEAFF.